This TCR beta chain was sequenced in a study of blood T cells in healthy people across ages. General study points: Long-lived donors carried more naive CD4+ cells and greater diversity than aged donors. In older individuals, TCR beta diversity per million T cells was lower, falling roughly linearly with age. It was found that TCR beta diversity correlated strongly with the percentage of naive T cells.

Each donor was a healthy Caucasian individual from Russia, aged roughly 6 to 90. The table lists this clonotype with many counts. Its antigen is unidentified. The V gene lost 6 bases and the J gene lost 1 base, with 8 bases spanning the gap. The CDR3 sequence is 13 residues long. Germline V gene data show CDR1 as SGHTA and CDR2 as FQGNSA. Then a second PCR, running about 6 to 11 cycles, was carried out with a sample-barcoded 5' primer and a J-beta primer mix. TCRdb ran MiXCR on the 5' RACE reads and lists one entry per CDR3 protein. Of some 1.5 million distinct CDR3 sequences listed, 28% are singletons.

This chain joins TRBV7-2 and TRBJ2-3; the D is unclear. Sequenced: blood. This receptor was obtained from a woman aged 25 to 39 in good health. CDR3 bases: TGTGCCAGCAGTTTAATTCGCACAGATACGCAGTATTTT. This translates into CASSLIRTDTQYF.